The 20 T cell receptor beta chains below were found in one sample sequenced in a study of T cell changes during pregnancy in multiple sclerosis. Profiling relied on immunoSEQ multiplex PCR, and the TCRdb table lists in-frame clones only, not all of them. The table includes under 65,000 clones, about 94% detected once. The material sequenced was CD8+ T cells from peripheral blood mononuclear cells, taken after pregnancy. The receptor set was obtained from a female donor with multiple sclerosis, enrolled in a pregnancy study.

This chain links TRBV2 with TRBJ2-1, with D possibly being TRBD2 (6 bases). The CDR3 totals 17 residues. Germline V lookup: CDR1 SNHLY, CDR2 FYNNEI. V lost 1 base to trimming and J lost 0 bases, with 13 bases between them. CDR3 protein: CASSEGYRGTSYNEQFF. For the CDR3, the DNA is TGTGCCAGCAGTGAAGGGTACCGCGGGACCTCCTACAATGAGCAGTTCTTC.

This chain uses TRBV11-2 with TRBJ2-7, with TRBD1 identical over 9 bases. The CDR3 is made up of 14 amino acids. V was pared by 1 base and J by 5 bases, with 3 bases of the junction left unmatched. The V gene's germline CDR1 is SGHAT and CDR2 FQNNGV. CDR3 sequence: CASSLGTGVNEQYF. CDR3 DNA: TGTGCCAGCAGCTTAGGGACAGGGGTCAACGAGCAGTACTTC.

The rearrangement uses TRBV19 and TRBJ2-1; D is undetermined. Germline CDR1 LNHDA, CDR2 SQIVND (reference sequence). V was clipped by 8 bases and J by 8 bases, with 22 bases between them. CDR3 size: 15 residues. The CDR3 loop reads CASGPQAFHPYEQFF. For the CDR3, the DNA is TGTGCCAGTGGCCCTCAAGCGTTCCACCCCTATGAGCAGTTCTTC.

J is TRBJ1-2 and V is TRBV29-1, with D maybe TRBD1 (5 bases). The CDR3 sequence is 15 residues long. Germline V lookup: CDR1 SQVTM, CDR2 ANQGSEA. Trimming cost V 3 bases and J 6 bases, with 20 bases left between them. The CDR3 nucleotides are TGCAGCGTTGAGTTTTCTGAGGCAGGGATGAATGGCTACACCTTC. It encodes CSVEFSEAGMNGYTF.

The V call is TRBV7-9, the J call TRBJ1-1; D gene uncertain. Germline CDR1 reads SEHNR; CDR2 reads FQNEAQ (reference sequence). CDR3 length: 12 amino acids. V was trimmed by 6 bases and J by 1 base, leaving 6 bases between them. The CDR3 reads CASSKANTEAFF. The CDR3 DNA sequence: TGTGCCAGCAGTAAAGCGAACACTGAAGCTTTCTTT.

V usage is TRBV13 and J usage is TRBJ2-7, with 9 nucleotides matching TRBD2. Germline V CDR1 and CDR2: PRHDT, FYEKMQ (reference sequence). The CDR3 totals 14 residues. V gave up 2 bases and J gave up 7 bases; unmatched junction bases: 6. CDR3 sequence (DNA): TGTGCCAGCAGCTTAAGACTAGCGGACCTGGAGCAGTACTTC. This translates into CASSLRLADLEQYF.

V gene TRBV30 combines with J gene TRBJ2-1; tentative D call: TRBD2 (7 bases). Trimming cost V 1 base and J 4 bases, with 11 bases left between them. This CDR3 has 14 amino acids. Germline loops: CDR1 GTSNPN, CDR2 SVGIG (reference sequence). The CDR3 loop reads CAWSEEGGYNEQFF. For the CDR3, the DNA is TGTGCCTGGAGTGAGGAGGGGGGGTACAATGAGCAGTTCTTC. The complete variable domain, with remaining parts taken from reference TRBV30 and TRBJ2-1, reads SQTIHQWPATLVQPVGSPLSLECTVEGTSNPNLYWYRQAAGRGLQLLFYSVGIGQISSEVPQNLSASRPQDRQFILSSKKLLLSDSGFYLCAWSEEGGYNEQFFGPGTRLTVL.

The chain joins TRBV7-9 to TRBJ1-2; 7 bases agree with TRBD1. The CDR3 contains 13 residues. With V trimmed by 5 bases and J by 4 bases, 4 bases remained unmatched. CDR1 is SEHNR, CDR2 FQNEAQ, per germline (reference sequence). The CDR3 coding sequence is TGTGCCAGCAGCCAACAGGGGAGCTATGGCTACACCTTC. The encoded protein is CASSQQGSYGYTF. Drawing the rest from reference TRBV7-9 and TRBJ1-2, the complete variable domain is DTGVSQNPRHKITKRGQNVTFRCDPISEHNRLYWYRQTLGQGPEFLTYFQNEAQLEKSRLLSDRFSAERPKGSFSTLEIQRTEQGDSAMYLCASSQQGSYGYTFGSGTRLTVV.

This rearrangement joins TRBV30 to TRBJ1-2; D unclear. This CDR3 comprises 10 residues. Looked up from germline, CDR1 is GTSNPN and CDR2 is SVGIG (reference sequence). This CDR3 reads CAKRDYGYTF. CDR3 nucleotide sequence: TGTGCTAAGAGGGACTATGGCTACACCTTC.

The V gene is TRBV28, the J gene TRBJ2-1, with 14 bases lining up with TRBD2. The CDR3 contains 17 residues. The germline V gene encodes CDR1 MDHEN and CDR2 SYDVKM. J gave up 4 bases and V 5 bases, and 7 bases lay outside the gene matches. The CDR3 DNA follows: TGTGCCAGCAGTGGGACTAGCGGGGGAGTATCGTACAATGAGCAGTTCTTC. As protein: CASSGTSGGVSYNEQFF.

The V call is TRBV30, the J call TRBJ2-3, with TRBD2 as a possible D gene (6 bases). Trimming took off 5 bases at V and 2 bases at J, with 14 bases between the two ends. Per the germline V gene, CDR1 is GTSNPN and CDR2 is SVGIG (reference sequence). This CDR3 has 14 amino acids. CDR3 sequence: CAWSRDSYTDTQYF. DNA for the CDR3: TGTGCCTGGTCCCGGGACTCATACACAGATACGCAGTATTTT.

The chain is built from TRBV7-9 and TRBJ1-1, with TRBD1 identical over 7 bases. The CDR3 totals 17 residues. In germline, CDR1 is SEHNR, CDR2 FQNEAQ (reference sequence). Losses at the gene ends were 3 bases for V and 6 bases for J; bases not matched to a gene: 16. The DNA for the CDR3 is TGTGCCAGCAGCTTGAGGCCAACTGACAGGGACCTCGCTGAAGCTTTCTTT. Translated, it gives CASSLRPTDRDLAEAFF.

CDR3 region: CAWSVGVTEAFF. DNA of the CDR3: TGTGCCTGGAGTGTCGGGGTCACTGAAGCTTTCTTT. This chain links TRBV30 with TRBJ1-1; D not certain. This CDR3 region has 12 residues. Trimming cost V 0 bases and J 4 bases, with 6 bases left between them. The germline CDR1 and CDR2 sequences are GTSNPN and SVGIG (reference sequence).

This chain connects TRBV6-6 to TRBJ2-1; 8 bases fit TRBD1. CDR1 and CDR2 (germline): MNHNY, SVGAGI (reference sequence). The J segment lost 7 bases and the V segment lost 8 bases, leaving 10 bases of the junction unmatched. CDR3 length: 14 amino acids. CDR3 DNA sequence: TGTGCCAGCTACCCCGGACAGGGAGATAATGAGCAGTTCTTC. It is translated as CASYPGQGDNEQFF.

The chain uses TRBV4-1 and TRBJ2-2, with D perhaps TRBD1 (5 bases). Germline-derived CDR1 and CDR2 are MGHRA and YSYEKL. Between the trimmed V and J ends, which lost 0 bases and 7 bases, there was a span of 9 bases. The CDR3 covers 14 residues. CDR3 nucleotides: TGCGCCAGCAGCCAAGATCCGCAGGGCGGGGAGCTGTTTTTT. Encoded protein: CASSQDPQGGELFF.

V usage is TRBV7-9 and J usage is TRBJ1-2; D ambiguous. This CDR3 contains 12 residues. Per the germline V gene, CDR1 is SEHNR and CDR2 is FQNEAQ (reference sequence). V was trimmed by 6 bases and J by 4 bases, leaving 9 bases between them. The chain's CDR3 is CASREGGYGYTF. The DNA for the CDR3 is TGTGCCAGCAGAGAGGGAGGCTATGGCTACACCTTC. Together with reference TRBV7-9 and TRBJ1-2, the CDR3 gives the full variable domain: DTGVSQNPRHKITKRGQNVTFRCDPISEHNRLYWYRQTLGQGPEFLTYFQNEAQLEKSRLLSDRFSAERPKGSFSTLEIQRTEQGDSAMYLCASREGGYGYTFGSGTRLTVV.

The J gene is TRBJ1-1, the V gene TRBV5-1; the D is unclear. Trimming left V 2 bases short and J 6 bases short, with 11 bases between. The CDR3 has 13 residues. Germline CDR1 is SGHRS and CDR2 is YFSETQ. DNA of the CDR3: TGCGCCAGCAGCTTATCTAACGGGGCTGAAGCTTTCTTT. Amino acid sequence: CASSLSNGAEAFF.

This clone came up once. The J gene is TRBJ1-1, the V gene TRBV19; possible D gene TRBD1, 6 bases. Germline loops: CDR1 LNHDA, CDR2 SQIVND (reference sequence). V lost 6 bases and J lost 8, with 13 bases in between. This CDR3 comprises 12 residues. CDR3 sequence (DNA): TGTGCCAGTAGCGGGGGGCCATACGAAGCTTTCTTT. As protein: CASSGGPYEAFF.

The chain uses TRBV28 and TRBJ1-2; TRBD1 is a possible D gene (6 bases). CDR1 MDHEN and CDR2 SYDVKM come from the germline V gene. The CDR3 is made up of 16 amino acids. V shed 5 bases and J shed 4 bases, with 20 bases lying between them. The CDR3 coding sequence is TGTGCCAGCAGTACACAGGGCCTTATCCGGGGCTATGGCTACACCTTC. It encodes CASSTQGLIRGYGYTF.

This chain connects TRBV30 to TRBJ2-1, with D hard to call. Germline assignment: CDR1 GTSNPN and CDR2 SVGIG (reference sequence). V was trimmed by 0 bases and J by 6 bases, leaving 9 bases between them. The CDR3 runs 13 residues. Here the CDR3 reads CAWSVGAGNEQFF. The CDR3 DNA reads TGTGCCTGGAGTGTTGGAGCTGGCAATGAGCAGTTCTTC.